A selection of T cell receptor beta chains follows, all from one sample in a study of response to subunit inactivated influenza vaccine. Each CDR3 protein is one row after TCRdb ran MiXCR on the RT-PCR reads. The data contain 450,000 to 600,000 distinct CDR3 sequences, 16% of them singletons. The sample here was CD4+ T cells sorted from PBMCs, taken 23 to 25 months after vaccination. The receptors were gathered from a man between 50 and 75 years old who received an inactivated influenza vaccine. Both conserved end residues are part of each CDR3. The D gene is left open where the match is weak. Not every row has a clone size; where given, it reads once, few, many or a size class.

TRBV6-2/TRBV6-3	-	-	13	TRBJ2-5	CASSHGQQETQYF	TGTGCCAGCAGTCACGGACAGCAAGAGACCCAGTACTTC
TRBV19	-	TRBD1	14	TRBJ2-7	CASRPRDRGLEQYF	TGTGCCAGTAGGCCCCGGGACAGGGGGCTCGAGCAGTACTTC
TRBV4-2	-	-	14	TRBJ1-1	CASSATGIGAEAFF	TGTGCCAGCAGCGCAACAGGGATAGGCGCTGAAGCTTTCTTT
TRBV6-2/TRBV6-3	-	-	14	TRBJ1-2	CASSYSRQDYGYTF	TGTGCCAGCAGTTACTCTCGGCAGGACTATGGCTACACCTTC
TRBV4-2	-	-	18	TRBJ2-3	CASPPSWAAEVAADTQYF	TGTGCCAGCCCTCCATCATGGGCGGCGGAGGTGGCCGCAGATACGCAGTATTTT
TRBV7-2	-	-	14	TRBJ2-1	CASSFDTSFYEQFF	TGTGCCAGCAGCTTTGACACTTCTTTTTATGAGCAGTTCTTC
TRBV4-3	-	-	14	TRBJ1-2	CASSQDRGVYGYTF	TGCGCCAGCAGCCAAGACCGCGGGGTGTATGGCTACACCTTC
TRBV7-6	-	TRBD1	15	TRBJ1-1	CASSPYRGGNTEAFF	TGTGCCAGCAGCCCGTACAGGGGTGGAAACACTGAAGCTTTCTTT
TRBV6-2/TRBV6-3	many	-	14	TRBJ2-7	CANIPRDQTYEQYF	TGTGCCAACATCCCCCGGGACCAAACCTACGAGCAGTACTTC
TRBV5-1	-	-	14	TRBJ2-5	CASSLDRWEETQYF	TGCGCCAGCAGCTTGGACAGGTGGGAAGAGACCCAGTACTTC
TRBV4-2	-	-	14	TRBJ2-5	CASSQPLQTETQYF	TGTGCCAGCAGCCAGCCCTTACAAACAGAGACCCAGTACTTC
TRBV12-3/TRBV12-4	once	-	14	TRBJ2-2	CASTRLTGAGELFF	TGTGCCAGCACTAGACTGACCGGCGCCGGGGAGCTGTTTTTT
TRBV7-2	once	-	14	TRBJ2-7	CASSSTSTAYEQYF	TGTGCCAGCAGCAGCACTAGCACGGCGTACGAGCAGTACTTC
TRBV5-1	many	-	16	TRBJ1-6	CASSPTAFSYNSPLHF	TGCGCCAGCAGCCCGACAGCCTTCTCCTATAATTCACCCCTCCACTTT
TRBV20-1	-	TRBD1	14	TRBJ2-5	CSAPAGQGAETQYF	TGCAGTGCTCCCGCGGGCCAGGGGGCTGAGACCCAGTACTTC
TRBV3-1	few	-	14	TRBJ1-6	CASSQGYNNSPLHF	TGTGCCAGCAGTCAGGGATACAATAATTCACCCCTCCACTTT
TRBV19	many	TRBD1	16	TRBJ2-3	CASSNIGTGRLNTQYF	TGTGCCAGTAGTAACATCGGGACAGGTCGTCTCAATACGCAGTATTTT
TRBV9	few	-	16	TRBJ1-3	CASTPRGGYSGNTIYF	TGTGCCAGCACCCCCCGGGGGGGTTACTCTGGAAACACCATATATTTT
TRBV5-1	-	TRBD2	12	TRBJ2-7	CASSRASGRTYF	TGCGCCAGCAGCCGCGCTAGCGGGAGGACGTACTTC
TRBV4-3	few	-	15	TRBJ2-7	CASSQEGALLYEQYF	TGCGCCAGCAGCCAAGAGGGGGCCCTGCTGTACGAGCAGTACTTC
TRBV7-6	few	-	15	TRBJ2-1	CASSRQETTYNEQFF	TGTGCCAGCAGCCGACAGGAAACGACCTACAATGAGCAGTTCTTC
TRBV3-1	many	-	13	TRBJ1-1	CASSQGRSTEAFF	TGTGCCAGCAGCCAAGGGCGAAGCACTGAAGCTTTCTTT
TRBV20-1	few	-	14	TRBJ2-7	CSARVLGTTYEQYF	TGCAGTGCTAGAGTCCTAGGAACCACCTACGAGCAGTACTTC
TRBV6-2/TRBV6-3	many	-	13	TRBJ1-5	CASTWQQNQPQHF	TGTGCCAGCACTTGGCAGCAGAATCAGCCCCAGCATTTT
TRBV29-1	many	-	14	TRBJ2-1	CSVVMRGGYNEQFF	TGCAGCGTTGTGATGCGGGGCGGATACAATGAGCAGTTCTTC
TRBV20-1	many	TRBD1	14	TRBJ1-6	CSAREGQGRSPLHF	TGCAGTGCTAGAGAGGGACAGGGACGTTCACCCCTCCACTTT
TRBV5-6	few	-	14	TRBJ2-1	CASRSQSSYNEQFF	TGTGCCAGCAGGTCTCAGAGCTCCTACAATGAGCAGTTCTTC
TRBV20-1	-	-	14	TRBJ1-3	CSASASPHGNTIYF	TGCAGTGCTTCAGCGAGCCCTCATGGAAACACCATATATTTT